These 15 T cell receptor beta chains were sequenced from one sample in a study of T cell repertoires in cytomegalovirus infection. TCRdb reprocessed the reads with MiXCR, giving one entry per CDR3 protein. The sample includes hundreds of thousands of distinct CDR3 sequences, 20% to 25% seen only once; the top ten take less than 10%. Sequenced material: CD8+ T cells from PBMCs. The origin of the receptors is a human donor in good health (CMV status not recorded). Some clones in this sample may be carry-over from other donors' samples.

In DNA, the CDR3 is TGTGCCAGCAGCTTCATCGACAGGGTCGATCCGAATCAGCCCCAGCATTTT. It specifies CASSFIDRVDPNQPQHF. The chain employs TRBV6-2 or TRBV6-3 and TRBJ1-5, with 7 bases that match TRBD1. V shed 6 bases, J shed 4 bases, and the junction held 15 bases outside the gene matches. The germline V gene has CDR1 MNHEY and CDR2 SVGEGT. This CDR3 spans 17 amino acids.

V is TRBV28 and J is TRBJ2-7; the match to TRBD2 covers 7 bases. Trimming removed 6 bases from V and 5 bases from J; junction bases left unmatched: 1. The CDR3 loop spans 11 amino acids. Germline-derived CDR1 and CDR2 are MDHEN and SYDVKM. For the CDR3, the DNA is TGTGCCAGCAGGGGGGGGAACGAGCAGTACGTC. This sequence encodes CASRGGNEQYV.

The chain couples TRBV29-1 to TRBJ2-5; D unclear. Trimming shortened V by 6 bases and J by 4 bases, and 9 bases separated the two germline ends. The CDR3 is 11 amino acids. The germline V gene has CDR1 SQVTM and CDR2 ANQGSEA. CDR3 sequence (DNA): TGCAGCGTCCCAGGCAGAGAGACCCAGTACTTC. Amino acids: CSVPGRETQYF.

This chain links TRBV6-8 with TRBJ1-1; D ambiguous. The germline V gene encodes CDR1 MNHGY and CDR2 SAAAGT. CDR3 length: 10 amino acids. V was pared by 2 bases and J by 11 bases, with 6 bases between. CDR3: CASSYDYAFF. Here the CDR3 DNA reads TGTGCCAGCAGTTACGACTACGCTTTCTTT.

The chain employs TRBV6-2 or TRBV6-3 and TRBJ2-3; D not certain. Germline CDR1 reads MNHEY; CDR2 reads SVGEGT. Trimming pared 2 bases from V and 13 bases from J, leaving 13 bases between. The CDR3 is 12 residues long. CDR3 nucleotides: TGTGCCAGCAGTTACGGAACCACCCCAGAGTATTTT. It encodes CASSYGTTPEYF.

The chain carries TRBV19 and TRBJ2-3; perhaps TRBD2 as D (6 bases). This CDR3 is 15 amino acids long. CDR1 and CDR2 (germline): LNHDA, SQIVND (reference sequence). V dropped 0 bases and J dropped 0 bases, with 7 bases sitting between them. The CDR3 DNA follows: TGTGCCAGTAGTATAGAGCGGGGAAGCACAGATACGCAGTATTTT. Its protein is CASSIERGSTDTQYF. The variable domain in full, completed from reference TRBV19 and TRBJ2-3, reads DGGITQSPKYLFRKEGQNVTLSCEQNLNHDAMYWYRQDPGQGLRLIYYSQIVNDFQKGDIAEGYSVSREKKESFPLTVTSAQKNPTAFYLCASSIERGSTDTQYFGPGTRLTVL.

The CDR3 protein is CASSLNSRAGELFF. DNA for the CDR3: TGTGCCAGCAGTTTGAATTCTCGAGCCGGGGAGCTGTTTTTT. The chain recombines TRBV27 with TRBJ2-2, with no clear D. The CDR3 spans 14 residues. The germline gives CDR1 MNHEY, CDR2 SMNVEV (reference sequence). The V end was cut by 3 bases, the J end by 6 bases, with 11 bases between.

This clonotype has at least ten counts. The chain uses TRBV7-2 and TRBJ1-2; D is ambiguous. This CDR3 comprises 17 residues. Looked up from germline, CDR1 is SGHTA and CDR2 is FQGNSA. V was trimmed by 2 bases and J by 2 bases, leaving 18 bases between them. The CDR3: CASSLSGGLDRNYGYTF. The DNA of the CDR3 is TGTGCCAGCAGCTTAAGCGGCGGCTTAGATAGGAACTATGGCTACACCTTC.

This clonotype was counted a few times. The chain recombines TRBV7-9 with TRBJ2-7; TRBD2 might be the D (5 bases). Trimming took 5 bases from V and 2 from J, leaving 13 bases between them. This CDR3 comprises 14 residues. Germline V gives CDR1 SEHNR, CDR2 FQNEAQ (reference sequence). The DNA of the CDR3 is TGTGCCAGCAGCCTCCCTTCGAGGGCCTACGAGCAGTACGTC. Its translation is CASSLPSRAYEQYV.

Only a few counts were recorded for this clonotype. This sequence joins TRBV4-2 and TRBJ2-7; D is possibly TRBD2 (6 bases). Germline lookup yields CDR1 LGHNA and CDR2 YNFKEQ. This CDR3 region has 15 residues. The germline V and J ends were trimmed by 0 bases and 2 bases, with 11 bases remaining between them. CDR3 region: CASSQDSGEAYEQYV. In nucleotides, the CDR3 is TGTGCCAGCAGCCAAGATTCGGGGGAAGCCTACGAGCAGTACGTC.

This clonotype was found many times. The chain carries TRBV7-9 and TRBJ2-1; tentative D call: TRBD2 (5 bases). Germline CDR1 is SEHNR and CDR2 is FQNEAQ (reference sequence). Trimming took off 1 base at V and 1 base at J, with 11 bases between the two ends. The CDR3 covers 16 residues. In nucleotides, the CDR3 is TGTGCCAGCAGCTTAGGACCCGGGAAATCCTACAATGAGCAGTTCTTC. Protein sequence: CASSLGPGKSYNEQFF.

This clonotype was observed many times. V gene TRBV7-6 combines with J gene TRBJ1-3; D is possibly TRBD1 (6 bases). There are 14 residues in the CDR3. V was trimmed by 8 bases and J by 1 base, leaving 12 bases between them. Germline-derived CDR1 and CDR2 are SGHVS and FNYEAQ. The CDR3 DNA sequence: TGTGCCAGCTCCGAAACAGGGTCTGGAAACACCATATATTTT. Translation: CASSETGSGNTIYF.

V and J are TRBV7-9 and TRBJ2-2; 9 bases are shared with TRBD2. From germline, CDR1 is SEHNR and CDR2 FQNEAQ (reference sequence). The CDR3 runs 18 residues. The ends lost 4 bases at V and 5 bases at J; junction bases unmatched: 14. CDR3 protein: CASSSLRLAGDETGELFF. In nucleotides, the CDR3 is TGTGCCAGCAGCTCCCTCCGTTTAGCGGGGGATGAAACCGGGGAGCTGTTTTTT.

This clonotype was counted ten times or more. This CDR3 reads CASSLARSEYNEQFF. In nucleotides, the CDR3 is TGTGCCAGCAGCTTAGCGCGTTCTGAGTACAATGAGCAGTTCTTC. V gene TRBV7-6 combines with J gene TRBJ2-1; no clear D gene. The CDR3 is 15 residues long. CDR1 SGHVS and CDR2 FNYEAQ come from the germline V gene. V was cut by 0 bases and J by 4 bases, with 10 bases left in between.

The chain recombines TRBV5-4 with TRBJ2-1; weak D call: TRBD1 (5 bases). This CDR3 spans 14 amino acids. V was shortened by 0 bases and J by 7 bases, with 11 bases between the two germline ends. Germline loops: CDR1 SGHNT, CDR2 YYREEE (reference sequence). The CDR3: CASSLESRVNEQFF. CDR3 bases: TGTGCCAGCAGCTTGGAATCCAGGGTTAATGAGCAGTTCTTC.